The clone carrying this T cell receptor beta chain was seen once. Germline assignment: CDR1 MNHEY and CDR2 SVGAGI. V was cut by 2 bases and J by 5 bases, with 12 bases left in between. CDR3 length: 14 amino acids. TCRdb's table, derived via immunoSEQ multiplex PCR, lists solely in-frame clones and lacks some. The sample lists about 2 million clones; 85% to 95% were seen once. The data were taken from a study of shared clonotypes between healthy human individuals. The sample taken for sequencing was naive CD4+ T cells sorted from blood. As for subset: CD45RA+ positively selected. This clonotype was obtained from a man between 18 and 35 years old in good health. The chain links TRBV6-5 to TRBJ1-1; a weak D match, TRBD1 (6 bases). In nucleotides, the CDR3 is TGTGCCAGCAGTTACGAGGGGGACCGTACTGAAGCTTTCTTT. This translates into CASSYEGDRTEAFF.